This note documents a single T cell receptor (beta chain) sequence. Being one base from a much bigger clone, this may be a read error. Germline V gene lookup returns CDR1 MDHEN and CDR2 SYDVKM. CDR3 length: 14 amino acids. The data originate from a study of tumor-infiltrating lymphocytes in primary liver carcinoma. About the research overall: Productive TCRbeta read yields ran from roughly 3.5 to 7 million per sample and were similar between tissues.

From roughly 18-30 mg of unsorted bulk tissue, DNA and RNA were co-extracted together. From roughly 470 ng total RNA, TCR beta cDNA was generated with a primer in the constant region. What produced the TCR beta libraries was three nested multiplex PCR rounds using slightly modified ARM-PCR. Forward primers for TRBV1-TRBV30 and a C-beta reverse primer served the first two PCR rounds, at roughly 10 cycles each. TCRdb recomputed calls from the multiplex PCR reads with MiXCR, one row per CDR3 protein. The top ten hold approximately 25% of the sample, which has just under 55,000 distinct CDR3 sequences, about 80% seen once.

The sequenced sample consisted of liver tumor tissue from sampling region 2. Subset noted: tumor region T2, inferior pole. The receptor's source is a middle-aged man with primary liver carcinoma and hepatitis B virus infection. The V call is TRBV28, the J call TRBJ2-7; 9 bases align to TRBD1. Written as DNA, the CDR3 is TGTGCCAGCAGTGAGGGGGGACAGGGCTACGAGAAGTACTTC. Its translation is CASSEGGQGYEKYF.